This passage covers 28 T cell receptor beta chains from one sample sequenced in a study of T cell repertoires in cytomegalovirus infection. TCRdb reprocessed the reads via MiXCR and lists one record per CDR3 protein. The profile shows around 310,000 distinct CDR3 sequences, roughly 16% of them singletons. What was sequenced was PBMCs. These TCRs come from a human donor in good health (CMV status not recorded). Some clones in this sample may be carry-over from other donors' samples.

A few counts support this clonotype. This rearrangement joins TRBV18 to TRBJ2-5; the D is unclear. V shed 1 base and J shed 4 bases, with 13 bases lying between them. The germline gives CDR1 KGHSH, CDR2 LQKENI. This CDR3 comprises 15 residues. In DNA form, the CDR3 reads TGTGCCAGCTCACCACAGACCCCAGGCGGAGAGACCCAGTACTTC. Its protein is CASSPQTPGGETQYF.

This clonotype turned up a few times. The CDR3 coding sequence is TGTGCCAGCAGCCTACATCGACTAGCGGGGGGAAACACAGATACGCAGTATTTT. This translates into CASSLHRLAGGNTDTQYF. The chain links TRBV7-2 to TRBJ2-3, with TRBD2 identical over 13 bases. This CDR3 is built from 18 residues. Trimming removed 5 bases from V and 2 bases from J; junction bases left unmatched: 10. Per germline, CDR1 SGHTA and CDR2 FQGNSA.

This rearrangement joins TRBV9 to TRBJ2-1; 8 bases align to TRBD2. Germline V gene lookup returns CDR1 SGDLS and CDR2 YYNGEE. CDR3 length: 16 residues. V lost 0 bases and J lost 3; bases outside the gene matches: 5. In DNA form, the CDR3 reads TGTGCCAGCAGCGTAGCGGCGGGGGGTTACTACAATGAGCAGTTCTTC. Translating gives CASSVAAGGYYNEQFF. Using reference TRBV9 and TRBJ2-1 for the parts outside the CDR3, the full variable domain is DSGVTQTPKHLITATGQRVTLRCSPRSGDLSVYWYQQSLDQGLQFLIQYYNGEERAKGNILERFSAQQFPDLHSELNLSSLELGDSALYFCASSVAAGGYYNEQFFGPGTRLTVL.

The chain couples TRBV20-1 to TRBJ1-1; D remains ambiguous. This CDR3 has 13 residues. Looked up from germline, CDR1 is DFQATT and CDR2 is SNEGSKA (reference sequence). V was pared by 3 bases and J by 1 base, with 9 bases between. The CDR3 protein is CSASDHKNTEAFF. The DNA for the CDR3 is TGCAGTGCTAGCGATCATAAGAACACTGAAGCTTTCTTT.

This chain connects TRBV4-3 to TRBJ1-5; TRBD1 matches at 7 bases. The CDR3 length is 15 residues. V dropped 0 bases and J dropped 4; count of bases not matched to a gene: 3. Germline V gene lookup returns CDR1 LGHNA and CDR2 YSLEER. CDR3 in amino acids: CASSQEQGTNQPQHF. The CDR3 DNA sequence: TGCGCCAGCAGCCAAGAACAGGGGACGAATCAGCCCCAGCATTTT.

There are a few counts of this clonotype. CDR3 region: CAYRDSSYNSPLHF. Written as DNA, the CDR3 is TGTGCCTACCGGGATAGCTCCTATAATTCACCCCTCCACTTT. The rearrangement joins TRBV28 to TRBJ1-6, with no clear D. The germline V and J ends were trimmed by 11 bases and 0 bases, with 11 bases remaining between them. CDR1 MDHEN and CDR2 SYDVKM come from the germline V gene. The CDR3 loop spans 14 amino acids.

This clonotype occurred a few times. This sequence joins TRBV4-3 and TRBJ2-3; unclear D gene. Germline V CDR1 and CDR2: LGHNA, YSLEER. V was pared by 1 base and J by 4 bases, with 6 bases between. The CDR3 loop spans 13 amino acids. The CDR3 sequence: CASSQVAADTQYF. The CDR3 DNA sequence: TGCGCCAGCAGCCAAGTCGCGGCAGATACGCAGTATTTT.

The CDR3 coding sequence is TGCGCCAGCAGCCCAGGGACACAGGGCGAGCAGTACTTC. This encodes CASSPGTQGEQYF. The rearrangement uses TRBV5-1 and TRBJ2-7, with D possibly being TRBD1 (6 bases). The germline CDR1 and CDR2 sequences are SGHRS and YFSETQ. V lost 4 bases to trimming and J lost 6 bases, with 14 bases between them. The CDR3 spans 13 residues.

This clonotype was detected only a few times. The chain has TRBV5-4 and TRBJ2-5; D possibly corresponds to TRBD2 (6 bases). V was trimmed by 2 bases and J by 2 bases, leaving 16 bases between them. Germline CDR1 is SGHNT and CDR2 is YYREEE (reference sequence). This CDR3 has 16 amino acids. CDR3 in DNA: TGTGCCAGCAGCTTCGGGGTCCTTGGGAGGCAAGAGACCCAGTACTTC. It specifies CASSFGVLGRQETQYF. The full variable domain, with the rest looked up from reference TRBV5-4 and TRBJ2-5, is ETGVTQSPTHLIKTRGQQVTLRCSSQSGHNTVSWYQQALGQGPQFIFQYYREEENGRGNFPPRFSGLQFPNYSSELNVNALELDDSALYLCASSFGVLGRQETQYFGPGTRLLVL.

This clonotype was seen more than once but under ten times. The genes are TRBV28 and TRBJ1-6; the D gene is possibly TRBD1 (6 bases). Germline CDR1 reads MDHEN; CDR2 reads SYDVKM. The CDR3 is 16 residues long. Trimming removed 1 base from V and 8 bases from J, with 15 bases in between. DNA for the CDR3: TGTGCCAGCAGTTTATTCTCTCGAGGGGGTCATTCACCCCTCCACTTT. This encodes CASSLFSRGGHSPLHF.

This clonotype has just a few counts. The genes are TRBV20-1 and TRBJ1-2; D is unclear. From germline, CDR1 is DFQATT and CDR2 SNEGSKA (reference sequence). V lost 3 bases, J lost 0 bases, and 11 bases lay in between. The CDR3 has 14 amino acids. Here the CDR3 reads CSASLDSANYGYTF. The CDR3 bases are TGCAGTGCTAGCCTTGACTCCGCTAACTATGGCTACACCTTC.

This clonotype was recorded at least ten times. The genes are TRBV7-8 and TRBJ1-1; unclear D gene. The CDR3 sequence is 14 residues long. Trimming shortened V by 5 bases and J by 4 bases, and 14 bases separated the two germline ends. CDR1 is SGHVS and CDR2 is FQNEAQ in the germline V gene. The CDR3 nucleotides read TGTGCCAGCAGCCCGAGGGAGGGTACCACTGAAGCTTTCTTT. Its translation is CASSPREGTTEAFF. The complete variable domain, with remaining parts taken from reference TRBV7-8 and TRBJ1-1, reads GAGVSQSPRYKVAKRGQDVALRCDPISGHVSLFWYQQALGQGPEFLTYFQNEAQLDKSGLPSDRFFAERPEGSVSTLKIQRTQQEDSAVYLCASSPREGTTEAFFGQGTRLTVV.

This clonotype was counted ten times or more. The CDR3 DNA sequence: TGTGCCAGCAGCTTCGGACAGCAAGGGAGTTCACCCCTCCACTTT. Protein: CASSFGQQGSSPLHF. The chain is built from TRBV7-8 and TRBJ1-6; maybe TRBD1 (6 bases). Germline loops: CDR1 SGHVS, CDR2 FQNEAQ. Trimming shortened V by 3 bases and J by 9 bases, and 15 bases separated the two germline ends. The CDR3 runs to 15 residues.

This clonotype came up many times. The J gene is TRBJ1-6, the V gene TRBV12-3 or TRBV12-4; D is uncertain. Trimming pared 3 bases from V and 0 bases from J, leaving 6 bases between. The CDR3 spans 15 residues. The CDR3 loop is CASSFQSSYNSPLHF. The CDR3 DNA reads as TGTGCCAGCAGTTTTCAGAGCTCCTATAATTCACCCCTCCACTTT.

This clonotype was observed many times. The chain employs TRBV28 and TRBJ2-3; no definite D call. Trimming left V 4 bases short and J 2 bases short, with 10 bases between. The CDR3 consists of 14 residues. Germline values: CDR1 MDHEN, CDR2 SYDVKM. The CDR3 coding sequence is TGTGCCAGCAGTTCCGGCCCAATCACAGATACGCAGTATTTT. Translation gives CASSSGPITDTQYF.

This clonotype was observed many times. V is TRBV7-2 and J is TRBJ2-2; the D gene is possibly TRBD1 (5 bases). Germline V CDR1 and CDR2: SGHTA, FQGNSA. The CDR3 totals 15 residues. V was pared by 2 bases and J by 5 bases, with 12 bases between. The CDR3 loop reads CASSLPRTKTGELFF. CDR3 sequence (DNA): TGTGCCAGCAGCTTACCGAGGACAAAAACCGGGGAGCTGTTTTTT.

The gene calls are TRBV25-1 and TRBJ1-1; D is unresolved. Trimming removed 6 bases at V and 6 bases at J, with 11 bases between. The CDR3 is made up of 12 amino acids. The germline gives CDR1 MGHDK, CDR2 SYGVNS. Here the CDR3 reads CASRVGFAEAFF. CDR3 sequence (DNA): TGTGCCAGCAGGGTGGGGTTTGCTGAAGCTTTCTTT. Using reference TRBV25-1 and TRBJ1-1 for the parts outside the CDR3, the full variable domain is EADIYQTPRYLVIGTGKKITLECSQTMGHDKMYWYQQDPGMELHLIHYSYGVNSTEKGDLSSESTVSRIRTEHFPLTLESARPSHTSQYLCASRVGFAEAFFGQGTRLTVV.

The sample holds many counts of this clonotype. One end of the junction is discordant with germline, which a read error may explain. The CDR3 DNA follows: TGTGCCAGCAGCTTAGGGGGAAACCAGATCTTT. Protein product: CASSLGGNQIF. The chain links TRBV7-9 to TRBJ1-1; no clear D. The germline V gene encodes CDR1 SEHNR and CDR2 FQNEAQ (reference sequence). CDR3 length: 11 residues. Filled out from reference TRBV7-9 and TRBJ1-1, the complete variable domain reads DTGVSQNPRHKITKRGQNVTFRCDPISEHNRLYWYRQTLGQGPEFLTYFQNEAQLEKSRLLSDRFSAERPKGSFSTLEIQRTEQGDSAMYLCASSLGGNQIFGQGTRLTVV.

The CDR3 loop reads CSALREDTQYF. For the CDR3, the DNA is TGCAGTGCCCTCCGTGAAGATACGCAGTATTTT. J is TRBJ2-3 and V is TRBV20-1; D ambiguous. The germline gives CDR1 DFQATT, CDR2 SNEGSKA (reference sequence). Trimming cost V 6 bases and J 5 bases, with 9 bases left between them. The CDR3 contains 11 residues.

This clonotype was observed a few times. This rearrangement joins TRBV19 to TRBJ2-1; D is ambiguous. The CDR3 extends over 13 amino acids. Looked up from germline, CDR1 is LNHDA and CDR2 is SQIVND (reference sequence). V was clipped by 1 base and J by 12 bases, with 13 bases between them. For the CDR3, the DNA is TGTGCCAGTAGTATAGGCCCGACCACCTCGCAGTTCTTC. This translates into CASSIGPTTSQFF.

At least ten counts were recorded for this clonotype. This chain connects TRBV28 to TRBJ1-2; unclear D gene. Trimming cost V 8 bases and J 6 bases, with 10 bases left between them. Germline V gene lookup returns CDR1 MDHEN and CDR2 SYDVKM. This CDR3 contains 11 residues. The CDR3 DNA reads as TGTGCCAGCTTGGGAGGGCATGGCTACACCTTC. It codes for CASLGGHGYTF.

This clonotype has a handful of counts. This chain links TRBV20-1 with TRBJ1-2; D might be TRBD1 (5 bases). Germline V gene data show CDR1 as DFQATT and CDR2 as SNEGSKA (reference sequence). V was shortened by 3 bases and J by 4 bases, with 15 bases between the two germline ends. The length of the CDR3 is 14 residues. This CDR3 reads CSASSNRDRYGYTF. The CDR3 nucleotides are TGCAGTGCTAGCTCGAACCGGGACCGCTATGGCTACACCTTC.

At least ten counts were recorded for this clonotype. This chain connects TRBV7-2 to TRBJ2-1; possible D gene TRBD2, 7 bases. Between the trimmed V and J ends, which lost 5 bases and 4 bases, there was a span of 21 bases. In germline, CDR1 is SGHTA, CDR2 FQGNSA. This CDR3 contains 17 residues. CDR3: CASSGGLGLGPYNEQFF. The CDR3 region has the DNA TGTGCCAGCAGCGGGGGCCTCGGACTAGGACCTTACAATGAGCAGTTCTTC.

This chain connects TRBV7-9 to TRBJ1-6; no reliable D call. The CDR3 loop spans 14 amino acids. Deletions cut 5 bases from V and 6 bases from J, with 11 bases between. Germline CDR1 reads SEHNR; CDR2 reads FQNEAQ (reference sequence). CDR3: CASSPGSSNSPLHF. The CDR3 DNA is TGTGCCAGCAGCCCGGGATCAAGTAATTCACCCCTCCACTTT.

The genes are TRBV28 and TRBJ2-3; D unresolved. The CDR3 contains 14 residues. Trimming took off 2 bases at V and 0 bases at J, with 6 bases between the two ends. Germline values: CDR1 MDHEN, CDR2 SYDVKM. The CDR3 DNA reads as TGTGCCAGCAGTTTACCGGGCAGCACAGATACGCAGTATTTT. It yields the protein CASSLPGSTDTQYF.

This clonotype was recorded a few times. This chain uses TRBV12-3 or TRBV12-4 with TRBJ2-7; 7 nucleotides align to TRBD1. The CDR3 length is 15 residues. Trimming cost V 1 base and J 4 bases; bases outside gene matches: 7. DNA for the CDR3: TGTGCCAGCAGTTTAGGAGGGACAGATGGGTACGAGCAGTACTTC. Translating gives CASSLGGTDGYEQYF.

This clonotype was recorded a few times. V and J are TRBV4-1 and TRBJ1-5, with D possibly TRBD1 on 5 matching bases. Germline assignment: CDR1 MGHRA and CDR2 YSYEKL. CDR3 length: 17 amino acids. The V end was cut by 3 bases, the J end by 7 bases, with 22 bases between. In DNA, the CDR3 is TGCGCCAGCAGCCACGGACACTTAGCTAAACCTGGGCAGCCCCAGCATTTT. Translated, it gives CASSHGHLAKPGQPQHF.

This clonotype was observed many times. This chain joins TRBV10-3 and TRBJ2-5, with D maybe TRBD2 (5 bases). CDR3 length: 13 residues. V was trimmed by 8 bases and J by 4 bases, leaving 14 bases between them. Per germline, CDR1 ENHRY and CDR2 SYGVKD. This chain's CDR3 is CAIARDGLETQYF. CDR3 coding DNA: TGTGCCATCGCCCGGGATGGATTAGAGACCCAGTACTTC.